The rows below give T cell receptor beta chains drawn from one sample of a study of T cells in Graves' hyperthyroidism and ophthalmopathy. TCRdb reprocessed the multiplex PCR reads via MiXCR and lists one record per CDR3 protein. The sample lists hundreds of thousands of distinct CDR3 sequences, 15% to 18% occurring once. Sequencing was carried out using blood. The origin of the receptors is a woman younger than 35 with Graves' hyperthyroidism that later progressed to Graves' ophthalmopathy. Each CDR3 is given with its conserved first and last residue. D genes are given only for firm matches. Clone size is shown for a subset of rows, as once, few, many or a class of expanded clone.

j_call	clone_size	d_call	v_call	cdr3_aa	cdr3_nt
TRBJ2-2	.	.	TRBV20-1	CSARTFPPGELFF	TGCAGTGCTCGGACCTTTCCTCCCGGGGAGCTGTTTTTT
TRBJ2-5	.	TRBD2	TRBV5-1	CASSNNPSGLQETQYF	TGCGCCAGCAGTAATAATCCTAGCGGGCTACAAGAGACCCAGTACTTC
TRBJ2-3	many	.	TRBV20-1	CSARDDLTSTDTQYF	TGCAGTGCTAGGGATGACTTGACTAGCACAGATACGCAGTATTTT
TRBJ2-2	.	.	TRBV18	CASSQGGQTGELFF	TGTGCCAGCTCACAAGGAGGGCAGACCGGGGAGCTGTTTTTT
TRBJ1-4	many	.	TRBV6-1	CASRATVWGEKLFF	TGTGCCAGCAGAGCGACAGTGTGGGGTGAAAAACTGTTTTTT
TRBJ2-7	few	.	TRBV11-2	CASSQPTYEQYF	TGTGCCAGCAGCCAGCCAACCTACGAGCAGTACTTC
TRBJ2-3	few	TRBD2	TRBV24-1	CATSDPGRALTDTQYF	TGTGCCACCAGTGACCCCGGGAGGGCCCTCACAGATACGCAGTATTTT
TRBJ2-5	many	TRBD2	TRBV11-2	CASSYNSGAQETQYF	TGTGCCAGCAGCTATAATAGCGGGGCCCAAGAGACCCAGTACTTC
TRBJ2-3	.	.	TRBV28	CASSKDRSSTDTQYF	TGTGCCAGCAGTAAGGACAGATCTAGCACAGATACGCAGTATTTT
TRBJ2-1	few	TRBD2	TRBV6-5	CASSYQGLAGGPGDEQFF	TGTGCCAGCAGTTATCAGGGACTAGCGGGAGGGCCGGGGGATGAGCAGTTCTTC
TRBJ2-7	.	.	TRBV2	CASSVAGLGEQYF	TGTGCCAGCAGTGTCGCAGGCTTGGGGGAGCAGTACTTC
TRBJ2-7	.	.	TRBV7-8	CASSLGAPMYEQYF	TGTGCCAGCAGCTTAGGCGCGCCAATGTACGAGCAGTACTTC
TRBJ2-7	few	TRBD2	TRBV5-1	CASSSGIAGEQYF	TGCGCCAGCAGCTCGGGTATAGCGGGCGAGCAGTACTTC
TRBJ2-7	many	TRBD2	TRBV6-5	CASSYAGALREQYF	TGTGCCAGCAGTTACGCGGGAGCCCTCCGGGAGCAGTACTTC
TRBJ2-7	.	.	TRBV25-1	CASSGAYEQYF	TGTGCCAGCAGTGGTGCCTACGAGCAGTACTTC
TRBJ2-1	few	TRBD1	TRBV9	CASSPRGPGTTYNEQFF	TGTGCCAGCAGTCCTAGGGGGCCTGGGACAACCTACAATGAGCAGTTCTTC
TRBJ2-7	many	.	TRBV5-1	CASSPSGLSGAYEQYF	TGCGCCAGCAGCCCGTCGGGCCTAAGTGGCGCCTACGAGCAGTACTTC
TRBJ2-2	many	TRBD1	TRBV29-1	CSVEGQGQDTGELFF	TGCAGCGTTGAAGGACAGGGACAGGACACCGGGGAGCTGTTTTTT
TRBJ2-1	few	.	TRBV7-3	CASSLRSRDYNEQFF	TGTGCCAGCAGCTTAAGGAGCAGGGACTACAATGAGCAGTTCTTC
TRBJ2-7	few	.	TRBV20-1	CSAGLLRQRGYGQYF	TGCAGTGCTGGTTTACTCCGACAGCGAGGGTACGGGCAGTACTTC
TRBJ2-3	many	TRBD2	TRBV7-2	CASSPGWGLEADTQYF	TGTGCCAGCAGCCCGGGATGGGGACTAGAGGCAGATACGCAGTATTTT
TRBJ2-5	.	.	TRBV19	CACSHVDQETQYF	TGTGCCTGTAGTCACGTGGACCAAGAGACCCAGTACTTC
TRBJ2-5	.	.	TRBV24-1	CATSDVQGSETQYF	TGTGCCACCAGTGATGTACAGGGATCGGAGACCCAGTACTTC
TRBJ2-5	many	.	TRBV11-2	CASSFRTGQETQYF	TGTGCCAGCAGCTTCCGGACGGGTCAAGAGACCCAGTACTTC
TRBJ2-7	few	.	TRBV7-2	CASSLSGGVAYEQYF	TGTGCCAGCAGCTTATCCGGCGGGGTTGCCTACGAGCAGTACTTC
TRBJ2-1	many	TRBD2	TRBV20-1	CSARADSGSSTFF	TGCAGTGCTAGGGCGGATAGCGGGAGTAGTACGTTCTTC
TRBJ2-7	.	.	TRBV14	CASSLIRAALSYEQYF	TGTGCCAGCAGCCTTATTAGGGCCGCCCTCTCCTACGAGCAGTACTTC
TRBJ2-1	.	TRBD2	TRBV20-1	CSARPRTRTYNEQFF	TGCAGTGCTAGACCGCGGACTAGGACCTACAATGAGCAGTTCTTC